This TCR beta chain stems from a study of blood T cells in healthy people across ages. Notes on this clonotype: Its antigen remains unidentified. At one end, the junction sequence differs from germline, possibly due to a read error.

Study-wide points: The study found more naive CD4+ cells and higher diversity in long-lived than aged donors.

A second PCR of 7 to 11 cycles used a sample-barcoded 5' primer and a J-beta primer mix. Researchers report that each sample yielded at least 2.5 million CDR3-containing paired-end reads. TCRdb re-called the 5' RACE reads through MiXCR, storing one row per CDR3 protein. This table has hundreds of thousands of distinct CDR3 sequences, more than 50% appearing once. Isolation per sample recovered at least 6 million PBMCs. Germline-derived CDR1 and CDR2 are LNHNV and YYDKDF (reference sequence). The length of the CDR3 is 13 residues. This TCR derives from a middle-aged man in good health. The sample consisted of blood. The rearrangement uses TRBV15 and TRBJ1-2; a weak D match, TRBD1 (6 bases). The CDR3 sequence is CATSRGRGNGYTF. In DNA form, the CDR3 reads TGCGCCACCAGCAGAGGCAGGGGAAACGGCTACACCTTC. Supplemented by reference TRBV15 and TRBJ1-2, the full variable domain reads DAMVIQNPRYQVTQFGKPVTLSCSQTLNHNVMYWYQQKSSQAPKLLFHYYDKDFNNEADTPDNFQSRRPNTSFCFLDIRSPGLGDTAMYLCATSRGRGNGYTFGSGTRLTVV.